This T cell receptor beta chain came from a study of T cell responses to AZD1222 COVID-19 vaccine. Comments on this clone: The antigen is undetermined.

TCRdb's copy holds only in-frame clones and misses some; the assay was immunoSEQ multiplex PCR. This sample has under 30,000 clones, with about 90% found just once. Study-level findings and limits: In all cases, repertoires were sampled only after the peak T cell response. Baseline testing showed seropositivity in only a handful of AZD1222 recipients.

Second-dose groups at about 4 or about 12 weeks were pooled. The clonotype comes from an adult who received the AZD1222 COVID-19 vaccine. The sample consisted of peripheral blood, taken 28 days after the second AZD1222 dose.

In nucleotides, the CDR3 is TGCGCCAGCAGCCAAGAGACTAGCGGGAGGGGGCAGTACTTC. Protein: CASSQETSGRGQYF. This chain uses TRBV4-1 with TRBJ2-7, with 14 bases that match TRBD2. CDR3 length: 14 residues. V trimming: 0 bases; J trimming: 9 bases; junction bases outside the gene matches: 1. Germline V lookup: CDR1 MGHRA, CDR2 YSYEKL.